A selection of T cell receptor beta chains follows, all from one sample in a study of blood T cells in healthy people across ages. TCRdb reprocessed the 5' RACE reads via MiXCR and lists one record per CDR3 protein. The sample shows 1 million or so distinct CDR3 sequences, 20% to 25% of them seen only once. These data were also filed under a second study, of T cells of mothers and their children.

The material sequenced was blood. These receptors were taken from a girl aged 2 to 10 in good health. The CDR3 runs from the conserved cysteine through the conserved F or W. D genes are given only for firm matches. The size field is filled for only some rows; it gives once, few, many or a size class.

TRBJ1-1,TRBV28,.,.,TGTGCCAGCAGTTTATTCCAGGGTCACACTGAAGCTTTCTTT,CASSLFQGHTEAFF
TRBJ2-1,TRBV6-6,.,few,TGTGCCACCATGGGGTTTAACCTACTTCGAAATGAGCAGTTCTTC,CATMGFNLLRNEQFF
TRBJ2-2,TRBV3-1,.,.,TGTGCCAGCAGCCCCGAGCCGGCGAACACCGGGGAGCTGTTTTTT,CASSPEPANTGELFF
TRBJ2-7,TRBV13,.,.,TGTGCCAGCAGCTTATACTTCGAAGGCTCCTACGAGCAGTACTTC,CASSLYFEGSYEQYF
TRBJ2-6,TRBV6-6,.,.,TGTGCCAGCAGTCGTCAGATGTCTGGGGCCAACGTCCTGACTTTC,CASSRQMSGANVLTF
TRBJ1-1,TRBV12-3/TRBV12-4,.,.,TGTGCCAGCAGTTTATACGTGGGGACTGAAGCTTTCTTT,CASSLYVGTEAFF
TRBJ2-7,TRBV29-1,TRBD1,.,TGCAGCGTGTCGGGACAGCACTCCTACGAGCAGTACTTC,CSVSGQHSYEQYF
TRBJ2-5,TRBV7-9,.,few,TGTGCCAGCAGCTCTCCTTGGGATCTCCAAGAGACCCAGTACTTC,CASSSPWDLQETQYF
TRBJ1-1,TRBV2,.,.,TGTGCCAGCAGTATAGAGGGGGGGAACACTGAAGCTTTCTTT,CASSIEGGNTEAFF
TRBJ1-2,TRBV7-2,TRBD1,once,TGTGCCAGCAGCTTAATCTTAGCCGCCGCCGAGGGACAGTTC,CASSLILAAAEGQF
TRBJ2-4,TRBV28,.,.,TGTGCCAGCAGGCCACGGCGGATAGCCAAAAACATTCAGTACTTC,CASRPRRIAKNIQYF
TRBJ2-1,TRBV6-6,TRBD1,.,TGTGCCAGCAACCCGGGACAGGGAAAAAGCTCCTACAATGAGCAGTTCTTC,CASNPGQGKSSYNEQFF
TRBJ2-3,TRBV15,.,.,TGTGCCACCAGCAGAGGAGGTCCAGATACGCAGTATTTT,CATSRGGPDTQYF
TRBJ1-1,TRBV27,.,.,TGTGCCAGCAGTTTTTACTCGGAGGGCACTGAAGCTTTCTTT,CASSFYSEGTEAFF
TRBJ2-1,TRBV29-1,TRBD2,few,TGCAGCGTCTTAGCGGGAGAGTCCTACAATGAGCAGTTCTTC,CSVLAGESYNEQFF
TRBJ2-1,TRBV20-1,.,.,TGCAGTGCTTCGGCTATTAGTACTGGTGAGCAGTTCTTC,CSASAISTGEQFF
TRBJ2-7,TRBV20-1,TRBD2,.,TGCAGTGCTAGAGATCATGTAAGCGGGAGTTACGAGCAGTACTTC,CSARDHVSGSYEQYF
TRBJ2-3,TRBV5-1,.,.,TGCGCCAGCAGCTTGGCCGATAGTCTGACAGATACGCAGTATTTT,CASSLADSLTDTQYF
TRBJ1-1,TRBV29-1,.,.,TGCAGCGTATGGGGTTCTGAAGCTTTCTTT,CSVWGSEAFF
TRBJ2-7,TRBV2,.,.,TGTGCCAGCAGTGTCGCAGAAAGTTACGAGCAGTACTTC,CASSVAESYEQYF
TRBJ1-3,TRBV4-3,TRBD1,once,TGCGCCAGCAGTTCCGGGACAGAAGGAAACACCATATATTTT,CASSSGTEGNTIYF
TRBJ2-5,TRBV7-9,.,few,TGTGCTAGCAGTTTCCCGAGTCCCGATCAAGAGACCCAGTACTTC,CASSFPSPDQETQYF
TRBJ2-5,TRBV29-1,TRBD2,few,TGCAGCGGGGATAGCGGGCAAGAGACCCAGTACTTC,CSGDSGQETQYF
TRBJ2-3,TRBV4-2,TRBD2,few,TGTGCCAGCAGCCAGGCAAGCGGGACCCGCACAGATACGCAGTATTTT,CASSQASGTRTDTQYF
TRBJ2-7,TRBV2,.,few,TGTGCCAGCAAGTACAGGGCCTACGAGCAGTACTTC,CASKYRAYEQYF
TRBJ2-3,TRBV7-2,.,.,TGTGCCAGTAGCTTAGTGGGGGGGACAGGCCCCACAGATACGCAGTATTTT,CASSLVGGTGPTDTQYF
TRBJ2-1,TRBV7-9,.,.,TGTGCCAGCAGCTCGAAACCTCTACGTGGAGATGAGCAGTTCTTC,CASSSKPLRGDEQFF
TRBJ2-7,TRBV3-1,.,few,TGTGCCAGCAGCCACGGGATTGGTTACGAGCAGTACTTC,CASSHGIGYEQYF
TRBJ1-3,TRBV7-2,.,few,TGTGCCAGCAGCTTCAACGGGGGCCCCGGGCGAGGAAACACCATATATTTT,CASSFNGGPGRGNTIYF